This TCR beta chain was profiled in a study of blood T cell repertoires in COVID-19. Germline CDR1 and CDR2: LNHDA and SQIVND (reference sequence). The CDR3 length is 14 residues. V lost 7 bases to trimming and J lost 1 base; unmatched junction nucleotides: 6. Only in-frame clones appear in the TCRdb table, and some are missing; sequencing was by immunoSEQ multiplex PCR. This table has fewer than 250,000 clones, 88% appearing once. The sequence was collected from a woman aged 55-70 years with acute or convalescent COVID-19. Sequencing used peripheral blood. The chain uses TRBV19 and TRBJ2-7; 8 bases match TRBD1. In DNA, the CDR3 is TGTGCCAGTAAAGAAGGGACAGGTTCCTACGAGCAGTACTTC. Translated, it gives CASKEGTGSYEQYF.